A selection of T cell receptor beta chains follows, all from one sample in a study of blood T cell repertoires in COVID-19. TCRdb's copy holds only in-frame clones and misses some; the assay was immunoSEQ multiplex PCR. The sample consists of under 15,000 clones, approximately 85% of them appearing once. The specimen sequenced was peripheral blood. These receptors all stem from a human donor in a cohort sampled during active COVID-19. The CDR3 runs from the conserved cysteine through the conserved F or W. The D gene is left open where the match is weak. Size tells how often a clone was seen (once, few, many) or the class of an expanded clone, and some rows leave it out.

d_call clone_size cdr3_length j_call v_call cdr3_aa cdr3_nt
- - 13 TRBJ1-5 TRBV2 CASRGQLNQPQHF TGTGCCAGTCGGGGACAACTCAATCAGCCCCAGCATTTT
- - 13 TRBJ2-7 TRBV29-1 CSARDSGYYEQYF TGCAGCGCCCGTGATAGCGGATACTACGAGCAGTACTTC
- - 14 TRBJ1-4 TRBV6-5 CASSHDRRGRKLFF TGTGCCAGCAGCCACGACAGAAGGGGTCGAAAACTGTTTTTT
- once 17 TRBJ2-1 TRBV7-9 CASSLGLAFSLSDEQFF TGTGCCAGCAGCTTAGGTTTAGCGTTCTCCTTATCGGATGAGCAGTTCTTC
TRBD1 - 13 TRBJ1-2 TRBV6-5 CASRTGQGRGYTF TGTGCCAGCAGGACAGGACAGGGTAGGGGCTACACCTTC
TRBD2 once 15 TRBJ2-3 TRBV11-1 CASSLAGLNTDTQYF TGTGCCAGCAGCCTAGCGGGGCTTAACACAGATACGCAGTATTTT
- - 13 TRBJ1-2 TRBV7-9 CASSWADNYGYTF TGTGCCAGCAGCTGGGCCGATAACTATGGCTACACCTTC
- once 15 TRBJ1-5 TRBV19 CASRMRGLSNQPQHF TGTGCCAGTAGGATGCGCGGGCTGAGCAATCAGCCCCAGCATTTT
TRBD1 once 15 TRBJ1-6 TRBV13 CASSFRGTGVSPLHF TGTGCCAGCAGCTTCCGTGGGACAGGGGTTTCACCCCTCCACTTT
- once 13 TRBJ1-5 TRBV6-2/TRBV6-3 CASSPGNPQPQHF TGTGCCAGCAGTCCGGGTAATCCTCAGCCCCAGCATTTT
TRBD1 - 15 TRBJ1-4 TRBV5-6 CASRGPGQGSEKLFF TGTGCCAGCAGGGGACCCGGACAGGGAAGTGAAAAACTGTTTTTT
- - 14 TRBJ2-1 TRBV28 CASSLFLDNNEQFF TGTGCCAGCAGCCTATTCCTAGATAACAATGAGCAGTTCTTC
TRBD2 - 14 TRBJ2-7 TRBV30 CAWSRLAGGYEQYF TGTGCCTGGAGCCGACTAGCGGGAGGGTACGAGCAGTACTTC
- - 15 TRBJ2-1 TRBV5-1 CASSLALSKLNEQFF TGCGCCAGCAGCTTGGCCCTTAGTAAGTTGAATGAGCAGTTCTTC
TRBD1 once 15 TRBJ2-7 TRBV5-1 CASSIGTGTTYEQYF TGCGCCAGCAGCATCGGGACAGGAACCACCTACGAGCAGTACTTC
- - 15 TRBJ1-3 TRBV6-5 CASSLSGYSWNTIYF TGTGCCAGCAGTCTCTCGGGATACTCTTGGAACACCATATATTTT
- - 16 TRBJ1-2 TRBV18 CASSPPTRGRGYGYTF TGTGCCAGCTCACCCCCGACGAGGGGGAGAGGATATGGCTACACCTTC
TRBD2 - 18 TRBJ2-3 TRBV5-4 CASSGGGLAGGLPDTQYF TGTGCCAGCAGCGGCGGTGGACTAGCGGGAGGGCTGCCAGATACGCAGTATTTT
TRBD2 - 15 TRBJ2-1 TRBV4-2 CASSQASGVDNEQFF TGTGCCAGCAGCCAAGCTAGCGGGGTGGACAATGAGCAGTTCTTC
TRBD1 - 16 TRBJ1-1 TRBV5-1 CASSPDMDRAIKEAFF TGCGCCAGCAGCCCAGATATGGACAGGGCGATTAAGGAAGCTTTCTTT
- - 21 TRBJ2-6 TRBV4-2 CASSQPSGGGRASSGANVLTF TGTGCCAGCAGCCAACCCTCAGGTGGAGGCCGTGCCTCCTCTGGGGCCAACGTCCTGACTTTC
TRBD1 - 14 TRBJ2-1 TRBV7-6 CASSLGTGEYEQFF TGTGCCAGCAGCTTGGGGACAGGGGAATATGAGCAGTTCTTC
TRBD2 - 16 TRBJ2-2 TRBV5-1 CASSGTSGRRAGELFF TGCGCCAGCAGCGGGACTAGCGGGAGGCGGGCCGGGGAGCTGTTTTTT
- - 15 TRBJ1-5 TRBV6-5 CASSPNPRGNQPQHF TGTGCCAGCAGTCCAAACCCCCGGGGCAATCAGCCCCAGCATTTT
TRBD2 - 16 TRBJ2-1 TRBV5-1 CASSRRTSGGYNEQFF TGCGCCAGCAGCAGGCGGACTAGCGGGGGTTACAATGAGCAGTTCTTC
- - 14 TRBJ1-1 TRBV4-2 CASSPVAGDTEAFF TGTGCCAGCAGCCCAGTTGCCGGGGACACTGAAGCTTTCTTT
- - 15 TRBJ1-4 TRBV12-2 CASRLDGARGEKLFF TGTGCAAGTCGCTTAGACGGGGCGCGGGGTGAAAAACTGTTTTTT
TRBD1 - 14 TRBJ1-1 TRBV23-1 CASSHDRAGTEAFF TGCGCCAGCAGTCACGACAGGGCAGGCACTGAAGCTTTCTTT
- - 11 TRBJ2-7 TRBV7-2 CASSLYYEQYF TGTGCCAGCAGCTTGTACTACGAGCAGTACTTC
- - 16 TRBJ1-1 TRBV19 CASSIELTGIDTEAFF TGTGCCAGTAGTATAGAGTTGACGGGGATTGACACTGAAGCTTTCTTT
- once 14 TRBJ1-1 TRBV7-9 CASSLPGAILEAFF TGTGCCAGCAGCTTACCAGGGGCGATCCTTGAAGCTTTCTTT
TRBD1 - 14 TRBJ1-6 TRBV11-2 CASSRGQGGSPLHF TGTGCCAGCAGCCGGGGACAGGGCGGTTCACCCCTCCACTTT
- - 13 TRBJ2-1 TRBV7-9 CASSLMTHNEQFF TGTGCCAGCAGCTTAATGACTCACAATGAGCAGTTCTTC
- - 13 TRBJ1-1 TRBV7-2 CASSFSFNTEAFF TGTGCCAGCAGCTTTTCATTCAACACTGAAGCTTTCTTT
TRBD1 - 16 TRBJ1-5 TRBV4-1 CASSPPDRGDNQPQHF TGCGCCAGCAGCCCCCCGGACAGGGGCGACAATCAGCCCCAGCATTTT
- - 13 TRBJ1-1 TRBV15 CATLAGMNTEAFF TGTGCCACCCTCGCAGGGATGAACACTGAAGCTTTCTTT
- - 13 TRBJ2-5 TRBV10-3 CAISRGLQETQYF TGTGCCATCAGTCGCGGACTACAAGAGACCCAGTACTTC
- - 11 TRBJ2-3 TRBV5-1 CASGEADTQYF TGCGCCAGCGGGGAGGCGGATACGCAGTATTTT
- once 14 TRBJ1-2 TRBV4-1 CASRSPGVNYGYTF TGCGCCAGCAGATCGCCAGGGGTTAACTATGGCTACACCTTC
- - 13 TRBJ2-3 TRBV12-3/TRBV12-4 CASRPFSVNTQYF TGTGCCAGCCGACCCTTCAGCGTTAATACGCAGTATTTT
- - 13 TRBJ1-5 TRBV5-1 CASAQGEGQPQHF TGCGCCAGCGCCCAAGGGGAAGGACAGCCCCAGCATTTT
- - 13 TRBJ2-1 TRBV10-3 CAITTDSYNEQFF TGTGCCATCACTACGGACTCGTACAATGAGCAGTTCTTC
TRBD1 - 13 TRBJ1-2 TRBV19 CASRTGAGYGYTF TGTGCCAGTAGGACAGGGGCGGGCTATGGCTACACCTTC
TRBD1 - 18 TRBJ1-5 TRBV10-2 CASSDSGTGRYSNQPQHF TGCGCCAGCAGTGATTCCGGGACAGGGCGATATAGCAATCAGCCCCAGCATTTT
TRBD1 few 14 TRBJ2-7 TRBV9 CASSEQGLPYEQYF TGTGCCAGCAGCGAACAGGGGTTGCCCTACGAGCAGTACTTC
- - 14 TRBJ1-2 TRBV11-2 CASSLDATGYGYTF TGTGCCAGCAGCTTGGATGCTACAGGGTATGGCTACACCTTC
TRBD2 - 17 TRBJ2-1 TRBV27 CASSPRLAGGRHNEQFF TGTGCCAGCAGTCCCCGACTAGCGGGGGGCAGACACAATGAGCAGTTCTTC
- - 13 TRBJ1-4 TRBV25-1 CASTDAQREKLFF TGTGCCAGCACTGACGCGCAGCGGGAAAAACTGTTTTTT